This T cell receptor (beta chain) stems from a study of Graves' ophthalmopathy and Graves' hyperthyroidism. Concerning this clonotype: What it binds is unknown.

The study, taken as a whole, reports: Blood samples also showed most expanded thyroid clonotypes exceeding 0.001 frequency. The model flagged ophthalmopathy progression at over 60% sensitivity and around 72% specificity.

Other autoimmune diseases, uncontrolled infections, pregnancy and lactation each led to patient exclusion. Reliance was placed on clinical symptoms, serum thyroxine, TRAb, thyroid ultrasound and orbital computed tomography for diagnosis. The CDR3 consists of 14 residues. Per germline, CDR1 LNHNV and CDR2 YYDKDF (reference sequence). V dropped 4 bases and J dropped 1 base, with 10 bases sitting between them. Amplification of TCR beta CDR3 regions used RNA transcripts. The first round was an RT-PCR with HTBI primers, and the second round was a multiplex PCR. TCRdb reprocessed the multiplex PCR reads with MiXCR, giving one entry per CDR3 protein. The sample includes over a million distinct CDR3 sequences, 35% to 40% of them seen just once.

The rearrangement joins TRBV15 to TRBJ1-1; D is perhaps TRBD1 (6 bases). This clonotype originated in an adult man with Graves' hyperthyroidism. Sequenced sample: peripheral blood or thyroid tissue (not recorded which). CDR3 in amino acids: CATSIGQTNTEAFF. The CDR3 DNA reads as TGTGCCACCAGCATCGGACAGACGAACACTGAAGCTTTCTTT.